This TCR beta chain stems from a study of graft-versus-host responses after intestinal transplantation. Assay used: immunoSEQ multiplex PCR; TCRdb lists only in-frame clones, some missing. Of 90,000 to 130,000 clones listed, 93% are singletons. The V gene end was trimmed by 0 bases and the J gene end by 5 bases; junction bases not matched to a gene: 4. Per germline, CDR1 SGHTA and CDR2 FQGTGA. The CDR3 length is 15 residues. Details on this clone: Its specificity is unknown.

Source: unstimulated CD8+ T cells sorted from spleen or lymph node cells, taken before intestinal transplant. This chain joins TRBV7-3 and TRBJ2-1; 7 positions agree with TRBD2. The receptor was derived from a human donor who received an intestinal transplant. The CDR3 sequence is CASSLTGGTNNEQFF. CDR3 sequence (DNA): TGTGCCAGCAGCTTAACGGGAGGGACTAACAATGAGCAGTTCTTC.